The 14 T cell receptor beta chains presented below share a single source sample, sequenced in a study of metastatic and nonmetastatic thyroid tumors. From the PCR reads, TCRdb re-called clones with MiXCR. The sample lists around 40,000 clones, about 15% occurring once. Thyroid surgery took place with no prior treatment in any patient. Sample: blood. These receptors were collected from a male donor with papillary thyroid cancer or a benign thyroid nodule (not recorded which). Some clones in this sample may be carry-over from other donors' samples.

The chain joins TRBV20-1 to TRBJ1-1; D is unclear. The CDR3 length is 14 residues. The V gene's germline CDR1 is DFQATT and CDR2 SNEGSKA (reference sequence). The V end lost 6 bases, the J end lost 1 base, and 15 bases lay between the germline ends. The CDR3 nucleotides read TGCAGTGCGGCGACCGTTACTGCGAACACTGAAGCTTTCTTT. The encoded protein is CSAATVTANTEAFF.

This clone was found many times. This chain links TRBV9 with TRBJ1-6, with 10 bases matching TRBD1. The CDR3 extends over 15 amino acids. Germline CDR1 and CDR2: SGDLS and YYNGEE. V was pared by 3 bases and J by 7 bases, with 4 bases of the junction left unmatched. The CDR3 sequence: CASSAGQGKNSPLHF. In nucleotides, the CDR3 is TGTGCCAGCAGCGCGGGACAGGGGAAGAATTCACCCCTCCACTTT.

In regard to this clone: The same CDR3 can be traced to other DNA sequences in this sample. The chain uses TRBV7-8 and TRBJ2-1, with D maybe TRBD2 (5 bases). Trimming removed 4 bases from V and 9 bases from J, with 13 bases in between. Per germline, CDR1 SGHVS and CDR2 FQNEAQ. The CDR3 totals 13 residues. CDR3 nucleotide sequence: TGTGCCAGCAGCTCAGGTCAGCGGCGTGAGCAGTTCTTC. Translation: CASSSGQRREQFF.

This clone was seen ten or more times. The V and J genes are TRBV11-3 and TRBJ2-1; tentatively, D is TRBD1 or TRBD2 (6 bases each). Germline CDR1 SGHNT, CDR2 YENEEA. Trimming took 5 bases from V and 7 from J, leaving 18 bases between them. This CDR3 has 15 amino acids. In nucleotides, the CDR3 is TGTGCCAGCAGCAAACAGGGCGGGGTGGGGAATGAGCAGTTCTTC. It translates to CASSKQGGVGNEQFF.

Ten or more counts support this clone. The chain couples TRBV3-1 to TRBJ1-1; possible D gene TRBD1, 5 bases. This CDR3 has 14 amino acids. V was cut by 4 bases and J by 1 base, with 10 bases left in between. Germline assignment: CDR1 LGHDT and CDR2 YNNKEL (reference sequence). The CDR3 loop is CASSPAGGNTEAFF. Written as DNA, the CDR3 is TGTGCCAGCAGCCCGGCGGGGGGGAACACTGAAGCTTTCTTT.

This clone came up many times. CDR3 amino acids: CSVEEEGWYEQYF. CDR3 nucleotides: TGCAGCGTTGAAGAGGAGGGCTGGTACGAGCAGTACTTC. The chain is built from TRBV29-1 and TRBJ2-7; tentatively, D is TRBD2 (6 bases). The CDR3 loop spans 13 amino acids. V dropped 0 bases and J dropped 4 bases, with 10 bases sitting between them. Germline CDR1 is SQVTM and CDR2 is ANQGSEA.

The chain uses TRBV11-2 and TRBJ2-3; D is ambiguous. Per germline, CDR1 SGHAT and CDR2 FQNNGV. V was pared by 3 bases and J by 2 bases, with 6 bases between. The CDR3 runs to 13 residues. CDR3: CASSFIPTDTQYF. The CDR3 coding sequence is TGTGCCAGCAGCTTTATCCCCACAGATACGCAGTATTTT.

In its sample, this clone was seen many times. The rearrangement joins TRBV3-1 to TRBJ2-5; D not resolved. The germline V gene has CDR1 LGHDT and CDR2 YNNKEL (reference sequence). The ends were cut back, 0 bases at V and 7 bases at J, with 21 bases in the middle. The CDR3 is 17 residues long. CDR3 amino acids: CASSQEFVPLDRGTQYF. The DNA for the CDR3 is TGTGCCAGCAGCCAAGAGTTCGTACCCTTAGATCGAGGGACCCAGTACTTC.

This chain joins TRBV6-1 and TRBJ2-1; either TRBD1 or TRBD2 may supply D (6 bases each). Trimming stripped 4 bases from V and 13 bases from J, with 11 bases between. CDR3 length: 11 amino acids. Per the germline V gene, CDR1 is MNHNS and CDR2 is SASEGT. The CDR3 is CASSAPGAQFF. CDR3 coding DNA: TGTGCCAGCAGTGCTCCGGGGGCCCAGTTCTTC.

Worth noting for this clone: This clone may be a read error of a much larger clone one base away. The conserved final phenylalanine or tryptophan is absent from the CDR3, which likely points to a read error. V usage is TRBV6-5 and J usage is TRBJ1-2; 7 positions match TRBD1. CDR3 size: 15 residues. Germline CDR1 MNHEY, CDR2 SVGAGI. CDR3 residues: CASSYRRQGMNGYTL. DNA of the CDR3: TGTGCCAGCAGTTACCGTCGACAGGGTATGAATGGATACACCCTC.

V gene TRBV5-1 combines with J gene TRBJ2-3; perhaps D is TRBD1 or TRBD2 (5 bases each). Trimming took off 1 base at V and 2 bases at J, with 14 bases between the two ends. CDR3 size: 16 residues. Germline CDR1 and CDR2: SGHRS and YFSETQ. The chain's CDR3 is CASSLQGPSYTDTQYF. CDR3 sequence (DNA): TGCGCCAGCAGCTTGCAGGGTCCTAGCTACACAGATACGCAGTATTTT.

This clone was seen a few times. The chain links TRBV6-1 to TRBJ1-4; 7 positions match TRBD1. The ends lost 4 bases at V and 7 bases at J; junction bases unmatched: 6. The germline V gene encodes CDR1 MNHNS and CDR2 SASEGT. This CDR3 is built from 14 residues. Written as DNA, the CDR3 is TGTGCCAGCAGTGCCGGGACAGTGGCTGAAAAACTGTTTTTT. Its translation is CASSAGTVAEKLFF.

This clone was seen ten or more times. This sequence joins TRBV4-1 and TRBJ2-2; D unresolved. CDR1 and CDR2 (germline): MGHRA, YSYEKL. The CDR3 length is 12 residues. Trimming shortened V by 3 bases and J by 4 bases, and 3 bases separated the two germline ends. CDR3 DNA sequence: TGCGCCAGCAGCCACCCCACCGGGGAGCTGTTTTTT. Translation: CASSHPTGELFF.

This clone was seen at least ten times. No conserved phenylalanine or tryptophan ends this CDR3, so it is likely a read error. The DNA is omitted, as the CDR3 cannot be located on it reliably, and the CDR3 follows TCRdb's listing. Here the CDR3 reads CASSTTLTG. The chain joins TRBV7-9 to TRBJ2-4; whether TRBD1, the table's D call, matches the DNA was not checked. Ends included, the CDR3 has 9 residues. Germline CDR1 and CDR2: SEHNR and FQNEAQ (reference sequence).